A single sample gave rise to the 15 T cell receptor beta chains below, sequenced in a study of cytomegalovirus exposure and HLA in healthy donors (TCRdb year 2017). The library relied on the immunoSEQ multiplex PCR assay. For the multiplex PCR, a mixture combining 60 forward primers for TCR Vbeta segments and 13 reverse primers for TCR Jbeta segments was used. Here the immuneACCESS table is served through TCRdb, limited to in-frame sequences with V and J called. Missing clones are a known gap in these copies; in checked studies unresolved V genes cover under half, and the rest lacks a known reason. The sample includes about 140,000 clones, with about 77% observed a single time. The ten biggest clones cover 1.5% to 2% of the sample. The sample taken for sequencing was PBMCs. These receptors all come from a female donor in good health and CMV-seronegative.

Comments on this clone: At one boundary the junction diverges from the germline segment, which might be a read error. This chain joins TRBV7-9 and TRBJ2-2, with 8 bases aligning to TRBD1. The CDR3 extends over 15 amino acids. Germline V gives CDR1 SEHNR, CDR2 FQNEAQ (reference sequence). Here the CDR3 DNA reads TGTTCCAGCAGCTTAGCGAGACAGGGGTTCGGGGAGCTGTTTTTT. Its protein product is CSSSLARQGFGELFF.

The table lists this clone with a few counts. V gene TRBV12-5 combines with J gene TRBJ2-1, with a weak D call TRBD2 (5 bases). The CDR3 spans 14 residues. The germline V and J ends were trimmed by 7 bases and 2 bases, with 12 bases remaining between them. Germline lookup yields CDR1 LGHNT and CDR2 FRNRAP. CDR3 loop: CASALRAAYNEQFF. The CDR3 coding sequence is TGTGCTAGTGCCCTGCGGGCGGCCTACAATGAGCAGTTCTTC.

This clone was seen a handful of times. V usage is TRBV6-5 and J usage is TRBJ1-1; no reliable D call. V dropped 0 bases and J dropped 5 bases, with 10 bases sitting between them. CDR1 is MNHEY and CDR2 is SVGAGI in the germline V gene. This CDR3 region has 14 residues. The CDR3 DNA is TGTGCCAGCAGTTACTCAATCTTGGAGACTGAAGCTTTCTTT. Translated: CASSYSILETEAFF.

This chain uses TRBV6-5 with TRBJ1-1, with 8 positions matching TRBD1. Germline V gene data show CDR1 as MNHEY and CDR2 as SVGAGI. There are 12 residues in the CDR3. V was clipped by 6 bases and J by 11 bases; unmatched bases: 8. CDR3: CASRRQGIEAFF. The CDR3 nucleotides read TGTGCCAGCAGACGACAGGGGATAGAGGCTTTCTTT.

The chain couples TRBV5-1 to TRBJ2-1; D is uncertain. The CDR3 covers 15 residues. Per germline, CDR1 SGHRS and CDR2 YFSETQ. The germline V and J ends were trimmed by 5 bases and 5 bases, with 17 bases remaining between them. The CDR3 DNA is TGCGCCAGCAGGCAAGCAACGGGTGACCACAATGAGCAGTTCTTC. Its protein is CASRQATGDHNEQFF.

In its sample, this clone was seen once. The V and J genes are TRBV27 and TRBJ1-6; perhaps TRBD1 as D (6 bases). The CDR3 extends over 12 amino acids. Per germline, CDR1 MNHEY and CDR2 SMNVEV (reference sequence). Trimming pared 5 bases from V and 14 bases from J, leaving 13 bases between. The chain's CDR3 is CASSAGGGTLHF. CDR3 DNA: TGTGCCAGCAGTGCTGGGGGGGGCACCCTCCACTTT.

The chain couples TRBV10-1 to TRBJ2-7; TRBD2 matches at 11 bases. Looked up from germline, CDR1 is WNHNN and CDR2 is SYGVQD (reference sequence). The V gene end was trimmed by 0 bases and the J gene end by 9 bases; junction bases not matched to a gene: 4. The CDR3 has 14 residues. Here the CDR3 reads CASSESTSGTRQYF. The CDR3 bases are TGCGCCAGCAGTGAGTCGACTAGCGGGACAAGGCAGTACTTC.

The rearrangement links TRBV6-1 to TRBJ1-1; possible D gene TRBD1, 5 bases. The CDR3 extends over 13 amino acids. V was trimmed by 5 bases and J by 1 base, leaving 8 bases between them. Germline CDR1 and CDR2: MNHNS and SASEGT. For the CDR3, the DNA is TGTGCCAGCAGTCCTAGGGGGAACACTGAAGCTTTCTTT. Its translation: CASSPRGNTEAFF.

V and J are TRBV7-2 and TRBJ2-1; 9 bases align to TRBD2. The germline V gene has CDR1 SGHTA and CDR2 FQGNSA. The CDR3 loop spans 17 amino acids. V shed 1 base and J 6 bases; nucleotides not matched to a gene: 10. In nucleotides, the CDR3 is TGTGCCAGCAGCTTAGGGATAGCGGGAGCAGAGGTCAATGAGCAGTTCTTC. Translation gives CASSLGIAGAEVNEQFF.

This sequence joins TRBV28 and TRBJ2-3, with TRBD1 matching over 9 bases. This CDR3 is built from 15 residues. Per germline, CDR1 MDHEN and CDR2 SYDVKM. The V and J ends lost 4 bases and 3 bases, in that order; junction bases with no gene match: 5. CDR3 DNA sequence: TGTGCCAGCAGTTCCCCGGGACAGGGTACAGATACGCAGTATTTT. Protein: CASSSPGQGTDTQYF. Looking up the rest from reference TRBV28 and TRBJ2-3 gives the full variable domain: DVKVTQSSRYLVKRTGEKVFLECVQDMDHENMFWYRQDPGLGLRLIYFSYDVKMKEKGDIPEGYSVSREKKERFSLILESASTNQTSMYLCASSSPGQGTDTQYFGPGTRLTVL.

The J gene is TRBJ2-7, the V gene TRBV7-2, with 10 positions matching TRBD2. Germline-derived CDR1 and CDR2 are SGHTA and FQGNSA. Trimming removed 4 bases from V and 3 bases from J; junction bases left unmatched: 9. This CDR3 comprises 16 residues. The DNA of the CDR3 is TGTGCCAGCAGCTCTCCTAGCGGGAGAAATTTCTACGAGCAGTACTTC. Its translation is CASSSPSGRNFYEQYF.

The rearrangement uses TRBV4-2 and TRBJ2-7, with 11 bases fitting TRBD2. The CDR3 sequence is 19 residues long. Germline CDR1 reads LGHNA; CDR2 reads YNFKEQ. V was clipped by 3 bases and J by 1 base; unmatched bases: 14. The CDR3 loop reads CASSHAPGLAAQISYEQYF. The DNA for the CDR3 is TGTGCCAGCAGCCATGCTCCGGGACTAGCGGCACAAATTTCCTACGAGCAGTACTTC.

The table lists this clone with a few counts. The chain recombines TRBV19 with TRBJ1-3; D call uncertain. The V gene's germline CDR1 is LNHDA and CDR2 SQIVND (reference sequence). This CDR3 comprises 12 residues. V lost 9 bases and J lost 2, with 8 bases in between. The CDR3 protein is CASESAGNTIYF. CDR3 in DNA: TGTGCCAGCGAATCGGCTGGAAACACCATATATTTT.

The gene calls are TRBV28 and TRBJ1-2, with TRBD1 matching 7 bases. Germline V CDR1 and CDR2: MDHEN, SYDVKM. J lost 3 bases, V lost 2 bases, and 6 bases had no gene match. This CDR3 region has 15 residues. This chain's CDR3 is CASSLARQGYYGYTF. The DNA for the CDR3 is TGTGCCAGCAGTTTAGCAAGACAGGGATACTATGGCTACACCTTC.

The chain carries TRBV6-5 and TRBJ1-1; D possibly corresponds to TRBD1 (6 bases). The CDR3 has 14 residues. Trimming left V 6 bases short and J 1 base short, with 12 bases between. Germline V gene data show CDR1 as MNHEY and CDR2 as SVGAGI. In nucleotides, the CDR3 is TGTGCCAGCAGGCCGGGACAATCGAACACTGAAGCTTTCTTT. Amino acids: CASRPGQSNTEAFF.